This T cell receptor (beta chain) was documented in a study of blood T cell repertoires in COVID-19. On the study more broadly: The samples span acute and convalescent COVID-19 from the United States, Italy and Spain. T cells, B-cell-depleted T cells, or PBMCs supplied cDNA or gDNA.

Per the original methods: Amplification with reference gene primers provided the estimates of nucleated cell counts. Sequenced by immunoSEQ multiplex PCR; TCRdb stores in-frame clones only, minus some. V, J and clone size derive from that table, while D and trimming were established from the DNA sequence. The sample lists over 300,000 clones; 70% to 90% were seen once. Sample: peripheral blood. The sequence came from a man between 40 and 49 years old with acute or convalescent COVID-19.

The CDR3 sequence: CASSPGQGRNSPLHF. CDR3 coding DNA: TGTGCCAGCAGTCCCGGACAGGGCCGTAATTCACCCCTCCACTTT. The chain recombines TRBV6-4 with TRBJ1-6, with 8 bases that match TRBD1. J lost 6 bases, V lost 5 bases, and 6 bases had no gene match. This CDR3 comprises 15 residues. CDR1 and CDR2 (germline): MRHNA, SNTAGT.